The present TCR beta chain was sequenced within a study of PD-1 blockade in classical Hodgkin lymphoma (TCRdb year 2020). Background on the whole study: Nivolumab dosing was 3 mg/kg intravenously every 2 weeks, continuing until either disease progression or unacceptable toxicity. The study used TCR beta sequencing and CyTOF to define a peripheral blood immune signature of response to PD-1 blockade in classical Hodgkin lymphoma.

The time point label corresponds to: cycle 2 day 1 (C2D1) of nivolumab. Every trial patient had relapsed after autologous stem cell transplantation, and cohorts A, B and C differed in prior brentuximab vedotin exposure. The trial cohort comprised 56 patients with relapsed/refractory classical Hodgkin lymphoma whose best overall responses were complete response, partial response or progressive disease. In the multi-cohort phase II CheckMate 205 trial, trial patients received single-agent nivolumab. Best overall response was determined by an independent review committee according to the 2007 International Working Group response criteria. PBMCs from the trial were collected at three points: immediately before nivolumab initiation (C1D1), and during therapy at cycle 2 day 1 and cycle 4 day 1. Peripheral blood was collected in 8 mL Vacutainer Cell Preparation Tubes, from which PBMCs were isolated by centrifugation and then cryopreserved.

What the work shows at the level of the full study, not this receptor alone: Lower diversity was seen in patients whose nivolumab began less than 1 year after ASCT, and these patients were left out of later analyses so that immune reconstitution would not confound the results. Baseline TCR diversity was reported as lower in newly diagnosed patients than in healthy donors, and lower still in relapsed/refractory patients. Trial patients achieving complete response had baseline diversity similar to newly diagnosed patients, whereas partial responders and progressors had significantly lower diversity. A significant rise by C4D1 was seen in CD4+ but not CD8+ TCR diversity (p=0.0027 vs p=0.16), with the rise being most apparent in complete responders (p=0.02). The study was restricted to a single clinical trial cohort, and the causes of repertoire differences, possibly disease activity or prior therapy, were left undefined.

As regards this clone: Which antigen it targets is not known. Base-call qualities are not available, and no considerably larger clone is one nucleotide away.

The CDR3 goes from the cysteine to the phenylalanine over 10 residues. Only the CDR3 DNA is retained, 30 bases long and in frame from the first base. V lost 4 bases and J lost 10 bases; the stretch between them is 5 bases long. Based on the germline V gene, the CDR1 and CDR2 sequences are MGHDK and SYGVNS. The Qiagen DNeasy kit was used to extract genomic DNA from unsorted PBMCs and from the negatively selected CD4+ and CD8+ fractions. Using primers that anneal to V and J segments, immunoSEQ multiplex PCR amplified the TCR beta CDR3 regions. Amplification bias was minimized using a synthetic immune receptor repertoire, and residual bias was removed computationally after sequencing. As for how the authors treated the data: Custom Python scripts were used to quantify repertoire diversity as the Shannon entropy index. Unsorted, CD4+ and CD8+ repertoires were examined separately, except in combined analyses, for which CD4+ and CD8+ sequences were merged in silico. A clone was considered expanded if an increase in frequency of at least 2-fold after treatment relative to C1D1 was found, and a pseudocount of 0.5 was applied to clones undetected at baseline. Singleton clones were defined as clones with 0 or 1 copy at C1D1, and non-singleton clones were defined as clones with 2 or more copies. Clones expanded in unsorted samples were labelled as CD4+, CD8+ or unknown by matching protein sequences in sorted samples from the same patient. Wilcoxon tests on paired samples were used to test diversity changes from C1D1 to C4D1. TCRdb retrieved this table from immuneACCESS and kept in-frame rearrangements only. Not all clones are present; in checked studies, unresolved V genes account for under half, and no reason is known for the remainder. V and J calls and clone size are copied from that table; D and trimming were computed from the DNA. The sample data list roughly 41,000 clones, and around nine tenths of these were observed just once. 7% to 8% of the sample goes to the ten largest clones.

The chain was built from TRBV25-1 and TRBJ2-1; the D gene is not confidently resolved. The source was peripheral blood mononuclear cells (PBMCs), collected before the second cycle of nivolumab. The TCR sequence derives from a human donor with classical Hodgkin lymphoma. The CDR3 loop reads CASSASEQFF. The bases are TGTGCCAGCAGTGCATCCGAGCAGTTCTTC.